This TCR beta chain originates from a study of naive and memory T cell subsets. Per germline, CDR1 SQVTM and CDR2 ANQGSEA. The CDR3 has 13 amino acids. Trimming cost V 6 bases and J 0 bases, with 11 bases left between them. This clonotype was seen a handful of times. TCR cDNA received a 3' ligated oligonucleotide that carried a UMI. Adult healthy volunteers gave 2.5 ml peripheral blood for whole-blood RNA. Amplification of ligated cDNA took four PCR rounds with SP2 and nested alpha and beta constant primers. MiXCR, run by TCRdb on the 5' RACE reads, gives a single entry per CDR3 protein. The sample comprises some 60,000 distinct CDR3 sequences, 8% of which are singletons, and around 21% rests with the top ten.

This clonotype originated in a female donor in good health. V and J are TRBV29-1 and TRBJ1-1, with TRBD1 as a possible D gene (5 bases). CDR3 protein: CSVAGKMNTEAFF. For the CDR3, the DNA is TGCAGCGTGGCAGGGAAAATGAACACTGAAGCTTTCTTT.